The 15 T cell receptor beta chains reported below all come from one sample, sequenced in a study of shared clonotypes between healthy human individuals. Generated by immunoSEQ multiplex PCR, the TCRdb table keeps only in-frame clones and is missing some. Of roughly 2,500,000 clones in the sample, roughly 93% were seen once. Sequenced: naive CD4+ T cells from PBMCs. Subset given: CD45RA+ positively selected. The receptors stem from a man between 18 and 35 years old in good health. Some clones in this sample may be carry-over from other donors' samples.

J is TRBJ1-4 and V is TRBV10-3, with 7 bases lining up with TRBD1. J was trimmed by 6 bases and V by 10 bases; bases with no gene match: 14. Germline lookup yields CDR1 ENHRY and CDR2 SYGVKD. The CDR3 loop spans 15 amino acids. This CDR3 reads CATLDPEGAHEKLFF. Here the CDR3 DNA reads TGTGCCACCCTAGACCCAGAGGGGGCGCATGAAAAACTGTTTTTT.

The genes are TRBV7-3 and TRBJ2-3; 8 bases fit TRBD2. The CDR3 runs to 16 residues. Trimming at V came to 0 bases and at J to 3 bases, leaving 5 bases not matched to a gene. Germline CDR1 SGHTA, CDR2 FQGTGA. The CDR3 DNA is TGTGCCAGCAGCTTAACTTTAGCGGGACTAACAGATACGCAGTATTTT. Amino acids: CASSLTLAGLTDTQYF.

Only one count was recorded for this clone. V usage is TRBV5-4 and J usage is TRBJ2-5; TRBD2 agrees at 8 bases. Per the germline V gene, CDR1 is SGHNT and CDR2 is YYREEE (reference sequence). The CDR3 is made up of 17 amino acids. V shed 0 bases, J shed 1 base, and the junction held 8 bases outside the gene matches. CDR3 loop: CASSLGHAGGSQETQYF. In DNA form, the CDR3 reads TGTGCCAGCAGCTTGGGTCACGCGGGAGGCTCCCAAGAGACCCAGTACTTC.

This rearrangement joins TRBV7-9 to TRBJ2-5; D might be TRBD1 (6 bases). Germline V lookup: CDR1 SEHNR, CDR2 FQNEAQ (reference sequence). The V end was cut by 1 base, the J end by 2 bases, with 14 bases between. The CDR3 contains 16 residues. DNA of the CDR3: TGTGCCAGCAGCTTAGACAGGGTACTTACTCAAGAGACCCAGTACTTC. This codes for CASSLDRVLTQETQYF. The entire variable domain, with the rest obtained from reference TRBV7-9 and TRBJ2-5, is as follows: DTGVSQNPRHKITKRGQNVTFRCDPISEHNRLYWYRQTLGQGPEFLTYFQNEAQLEKSRLLSDRFSAERPKGSFSTLEIQRTEQGDSAMYLCASSLDRVLTQETQYFGPGTRLLVL.

The V call is TRBV20-1, the J call TRBJ1-2; TRBD1 is a possible D gene (6 bases). The CDR3 totals 11 residues. Germline V gene data show CDR1 as DFQATT and CDR2 as SNEGSKA (reference sequence). The V gene lost 3 bases and the J gene lost 7 bases, with 9 bases spanning the gap. This chain's CDR3 is CSARHRVGYTF. CDR3 DNA: TGCAGTGCTAGGCACAGGGTTGGCTACACCTTC.

Notes on this clone: Other DNA variants within this sample encode the same CDR3. V is TRBV7-9 and J is TRBJ1-1; D ambiguous. This CDR3 comprises 13 residues. V was cut by 3 bases and J by 2 bases, with 7 bases left in between. Germline V gene sequence: CDR1 SEHNR, CDR2 FQNEAQ (reference sequence). Here the CDR3 DNA reads TGTGCCAGCAGCTTCCGAGGAAACACTGAAGCTTTCTTT. Translating it yields CASSFRGNTEAFF.

The genes are TRBV4-1 and TRBJ2-2; TRBD2 might be the D (6 bases). The CDR3 covers 14 residues. The V end lost 1 base, the J end lost 7 bases, and 10 bases lay between the germline ends. CDR1 is MGHRA and CDR2 is YSYEKL in the germline V gene. The CDR3 nucleotides are TGCGCCAGCAGCCAAGGCGGGATTGGCGGGGAGCTGTTTTTT. Encoded protein: CASSQGGIGGELFF.

The V call is TRBV7-8, the J call TRBJ2-6; 9 bases agree with TRBD2. CDR3 size: 12 residues. CDR1 SGHVS and CDR2 FQNEAQ come from the germline V gene. The ends lost 5 bases at V and 17 bases at J; junction bases unmatched: 7. This chain's CDR3 is CASSPWASGMTF. CDR3 nucleotide sequence: TGTGCCAGCAGCCCCTGGGCTAGCGGGATGACTTTC.

The rearrangement links TRBV7-2 to TRBJ2-7; D may correspond to TRBD1 or TRBD2 (6 bases each). Germline values: CDR1 SGHTA, CDR2 FQGNSA. The ends were cut back, 1 base at V and 4 bases at J, with 14 bases in the middle. The CDR3 covers 15 residues. CDR3 nucleotide sequence: TGTGCCAGCAGCTTAGTAGCGGCAGGGGTATACGAGCAGTACTTC. Its protein is CASSLVAAGVYEQYF.

The V call is TRBV18, the J call TRBJ2-7; D not resolved. Deletions cut 1 base from V and 3 bases from J, with 19 bases between. The CDR3 extends over 17 amino acids. Germline CDR1 KGHSH, CDR2 LQKENI. CDR3 nucleotides: TGTGCCAGCTCACCACTCGGTCCAGGCCTCTCTGGCTACGAGCAGTACTTC. Translated, it gives CASSPLGPGLSGYEQYF.

The chain has TRBV5-1 and TRBJ2-5, with 14 bases aligning to TRBD2. Germline CDR1 is SGHRS and CDR2 is YFSETQ. J lost 2 bases, V lost 4 bases, and 10 bases had no gene match. This CDR3 is 18 amino acids long. This chain's CDR3 is CASSLGTSGRLGQETQYF. CDR3 sequence (DNA): TGCGCCAGCAGCCTTGGGACTAGCGGGAGATTGGGGCAAGAGACCCAGTACTTC.

V gene TRBV5-1 combines with J gene TRBJ1-4, with TRBD1 matching 7 bases. CDR1 is SGHRS, CDR2 YFSETQ, per germline. The trim removed 4 bases at V and 0 bases at J, leaving 6 bases unmatched. The CDR3 sequence is 16 residues long. In DNA, the CDR3 is TGCGCCAGCAGCCTGGACAGGCTTTCAACTAATGAAAAACTGTTTTTT. It codes for CASSLDRLSTNEKLFF.

The rearrangement links TRBV7-2 to TRBJ2-7; unclear D gene. CDR3 length: 15 amino acids. V was clipped by 2 bases and J by 2 bases, with 13 bases between them. CDR1 and CDR2 from the germline V gene are SGHTA and FQGNSA. CDR3 in amino acids: CASSLSGGEAYEQYF. The CDR3 bases are TGTGCCAGCAGCTTAAGTGGTGGGGAAGCCTACGAGCAGTACTTC.

The J gene is TRBJ2-2, the V gene TRBV11-2, with 8 nucleotides matching TRBD1. J gave up 1 base and V 3 bases, and 13 bases lay outside the gene matches. The CDR3 totals 19 residues. Germline V gives CDR1 SGHAT, CDR2 FQNNGV. The CDR3 loop is CASSLLARGRGWNTGELFF. CDR3 bases: TGTGCCAGCAGCTTGCTGGCCAGGGGGCGCGGGTGGAACACCGGGGAGCTGTTTTTT. Together with reference TRBV11-2 and TRBJ2-2, the CDR3 gives the full variable domain: EAGVAQSPRYKIIEKRQSVAFWCNPISGHATLYWYQQILGQGPKLLIQFQNNGVVDDSQLPKDRFSAERLKGVDSTLKIQPAKLEDSAVYLCASSLLARGRGWNTGELFFGEGSRLTVL.

The chain joins TRBV9 to TRBJ2-7; D call uncertain. The germline V gene encodes CDR1 SGDLS and CDR2 YYNGEE. The germline V and J ends were trimmed by 1 base and 0 bases, with 8 bases remaining between them. There are 14 residues in the CDR3. CDR3 DNA: TGTGCCAGCAGCGTACAACCGAGCTCCTACGAGCAGTACTTC. Translation gives CASSVQPSSYEQYF.